The 19 T cell receptor beta chains below were found in one sample sequenced in a study of blood T cell repertoires in COVID-19. Sequencing used immunoSEQ multiplex PCR; TCRdb keeps in-frame clones, though not all of them. Of 250,000 to 350,000 clones in the sample, about 80% were seen once. Sequencing input: peripheral blood. All receptors come from an older person with COVID-19, enrolled during active disease.

The chain carries TRBV6-6 and TRBJ1-5; D gene uncertain. V shed 6 bases and J shed 6 bases, with 15 bases lying between them. CDR1 and CDR2 (germline): MNHNY, SVGAGI (reference sequence). This CDR3 region has 14 residues. The CDR3 DNA is TGTGCCAGCAGAGGAGGTCAACGCAGTCAGCCCCAGCATTTT. This codes for CASRGGQRSQPQHF.

The chain recombines TRBV5-1 with TRBJ1-2; perhaps TRBD1 as D (6 bases). Trimming cost V 4 bases and J 8 bases, with 18 bases left between them. This CDR3 is built from 14 residues. Germline-derived CDR1 and CDR2 are SGHRS and YFSETQ. The CDR3 is CASSNRQDPGGYTF. DNA for the CDR3: TGCGCCAGCAGCAACCGACAGGATCCCGGCGGCTACACCTTC.

V and J are TRBV6-4 and TRBJ2-1; 7 nucleotides match TRBD2. V lost 4 bases and J lost 7; bases outside the gene matches: 1. This CDR3 spans 12 amino acids. The germline V gene has CDR1 MRHNA and CDR2 SNTAGT. Here the CDR3 reads CASSGAGNEQFF. The CDR3 region has the DNA TGTGCCAGCAGTGGAGCGGGAAATGAGCAGTTCTTC.

The chain is built from TRBV19 and TRBJ1-1; a weak D match, TRBD1 (5 bases). V lost 6 bases and J lost 5, with 16 bases in between. Germline loops: CDR1 LNHDA, CDR2 SQIVND (reference sequence). There are 14 residues in the CDR3. As DNA, the CDR3 is TGTGCCAGTAGCGTCCAGGGTATCTGGACTGAAGCTTTCTTT. Residues: CASSVQGIWTEAFF.

On this clone: This sample includes further DNA sequences coding for the same CDR3. This chain links TRBV19 with TRBJ1-2; TRBD1 matches 7 bases. Germline V gene sequence: CDR1 LNHDA, CDR2 SQIVND (reference sequence). The CDR3 extends over 13 amino acids. V was clipped by 9 bases and J by 3 bases; unmatched bases: 7. The CDR3 spells CASRPTGDYGYTF. For the CDR3, the DNA is TGTGCCAGCCGACCAACAGGGGACTATGGCTACACCTTC.

The V and J genes are TRBV4-2 and TRBJ2-5, with a tentative D call TRBD1 (5 bases). CDR3 length: 15 residues. Trimming pared 0 bases from V and 5 bases from J, leaving 13 bases between. Germline V gives CDR1 LGHNA, CDR2 YNFKEQ. Here the CDR3 DNA reads TGTGCCAGCAGCCAAGAGGAAGGGGCTCGGGAGACCCAGTACTTC. Encoded protein: CASSQEEGARETQYF.

This sequence joins TRBV5-4 and TRBJ1-4, with D tentatively TRBD1 (5 bases). The germline gives CDR1 SGHNT, CDR2 YYREEE (reference sequence). The CDR3 runs 16 residues. The V and J ends lost 4 bases and 0 bases respectively, with 13 bases between them. Here the CDR3 reads CASSQGVGSTNEKLFF. CDR3 coding DNA: TGTGCCAGCAGCCAAGGGGTGGGCTCAACTAATGAAAAACTGTTTTTT.

This chain connects TRBV10-3 to TRBJ1-1; D is unclear. Germline CDR1 ENHRY, CDR2 SYGVKD. This CDR3 has 13 residues. V lost 5 bases and J 0 bases, leaving 7 bases between the germline ends. CDR3 sequence (DNA): TGTGCCATCAGTAGCGACCTGAACACTGAAGCTTTCTTT. Translation gives CAISSDLNTEAFF.

The chain carries TRBV9 and TRBJ2-3; 11 bases are shared with TRBD2. Germline-derived CDR1 and CDR2 are SGDLS and YYNGEE. V shed 2 bases and J 2 bases; nucleotides not matched to a gene: 7. CDR3 length: 17 residues. CDR3 sequence: CASSVALAGANTDTQYF. DNA for the CDR3: TGTGCCAGCAGCGTGGCACTAGCGGGAGCTAACACAGATACGCAGTATTTT. The whole variable domain, filled in from reference TRBV9 and TRBJ2-3, reads DSGVTQTPKHLITATGQRVTLRCSPRSGDLSVYWYQQSLDQGLQFLIQYYNGEERAKGNILERFSAQQFPDLHSELNLSSLELGDSALYFCASSVALAGANTDTQYFGPGTRLTVL.

This rearrangement joins TRBV2 to TRBJ2-3, with TRBD2 matching over 8 bases. Germline V gene lookup returns CDR1 SNHLY and CDR2 FYNNEI. This CDR3 is 18 amino acids long. V lost 1 base to trimming and J lost 0 bases; unmatched junction nucleotides: 9. The CDR3 nucleotides are TGTGCCAGCAGTGAAGATCTTAGCGGGGCCTCTAGCACAGATACGCAGTATTTT. It is translated as CASSEDLSGASSTDTQYF.

This sequence joins TRBV24-1 and TRBJ2-7; TRBD1 might be the D (6 bases). Trimming pared 7 bases from V and 0 bases from J, leaving 12 bases between. This CDR3 comprises 14 residues. Germline loops: CDR1 KGHDR, CDR2 SFDVKD. CDR3 residues: CATSTAGASYEQYF. The CDR3 DNA reads TGTGCCACCAGCACTGCAGGGGCCTCCTACGAGCAGTACTTC.

The genes are TRBV28 and TRBJ2-3; 10 bases are a match to TRBD1. Trimming at V came to 6 bases and at J to 5 bases, leaving 8 bases not matched to a gene. Germline values: CDR1 MDHEN, CDR2 SYDVKM. This CDR3 contains 15 residues. Written as DNA, the CDR3 is TGTGCCAGCAGCCCTGGGACAGGGGTTCGAGATACGCAGTATTTT. Protein sequence: CASSPGTGVRDTQYF.

The chain uses TRBV4-1 and TRBJ1-1; 9 bases align to TRBD1. The CDR3 is made up of 14 amino acids. V was clipped by 4 bases and J by 5 bases; unmatched bases: 5. Germline lookup yields CDR1 MGHRA and CDR2 YSYEKL. The CDR3 nucleotides are TGCGCCAGCAGCCTGGGACAGGGAAGGACTGAAGCTTTCTTT. This translates into CASSLGQGRTEAFF.

CDR3 in DNA: TGTGCCAGTAGTAAAAGCCTCCCCGGGACTAGCGGGAGTTGGGACTCCTACAATGAGCAGTTCTTC. As protein: CASSKSLPGTSGSWDSYNEQFF. This chain joins TRBV19 and TRBJ2-1; 14 bases are shared with TRBD2. The CDR3 extends over 22 amino acids. V lost 4 bases and J lost 0; bases outside the gene matches: 17. Germline CDR1 is LNHDA and CDR2 is SQIVND (reference sequence). Full variable domain (missing parts from reference TRBV19 and TRBJ2-1): DGGITQSPKYLFRKEGQNVTLSCEQNLNHDAMYWYRQDPGQGLRLIYYSQIVNDFQKGDIAEGYSVSREKKESFPLTVTSAQKNPTAFYLCASSKSLPGTSGSWDSYNEQFFGPGTRLTVL.

This chain connects TRBV30 to TRBJ2-3, with 12 bases lining up with TRBD2. This CDR3 has 14 amino acids. Germline lookup yields CDR1 GTSNPN and CDR2 SVGIG (reference sequence). V was clipped by 3 bases and J by 4 bases; unmatched bases: 2. The CDR3 DNA is TGTGCCTGGAGGACTAGCGGGAGCCCAGATACGCAGTATTTT. Translation: CAWRTSGSPDTQYF. Variable domain in full (rest from reference TRBV30 and TRBJ2-3): SQTIHQWPATLVQPVGSPLSLECTVEGTSNPNLYWYRQAAGRGLQLLFYSVGIGQISSEVPQNLSASRPQDRQFILSSKKLLLSDSGFYLCAWRTSGSPDTQYFGPGTRLTVL.

The chain recombines TRBV7-9 with TRBJ1-4; D is unresolved. V was shortened by 1 base and J by 3 bases, with 6 bases between the two germline ends. The CDR3 runs 14 residues. Germline CDR1 reads SEHNR; CDR2 reads FQNEAQ (reference sequence). This CDR3 reads CASSLEESNEKLFF. The CDR3 DNA follows: TGTGCCAGCAGCTTAGAGGAGTCTAATGAAAAACTGTTTTTT.

V is TRBV19 and J is TRBJ2-5; D gene unclear. Trimming took 3 bases from V and 2 from J, leaving 7 bases between them. Germline V gene sequence: CDR1 LNHDA, CDR2 SQIVND (reference sequence). The CDR3 length is 13 residues. CDR3 protein: CASSMLRQETQYF. The CDR3 bases are TGTGCCAGTAGTATGCTCAGACAAGAGACCCAGTACTTC.

The rearrangement links TRBV5-1 to TRBJ2-3, with 13 bases that match TRBD2. Germline CDR1 reads SGHRS; CDR2 reads YFSETQ. The CDR3 extends over 15 amino acids. J was trimmed by 3 bases and V by 4 bases; bases with no gene match: 2. This CDR3 reads CASSPTSGRTDTQYF. CDR3 DNA: TGCGCCAGCAGCCCGACTAGCGGGAGGACAGATACGCAGTATTTT.

This chain connects TRBV5-3 to TRBJ1-5; D unresolved. TRBV5-3 belongs to the ORF category, with a function that is uncertain. The V end lost 2 bases, the J end lost 0 bases, and 15 bases lay between the germline ends. CDR3 length: 17 residues. CDR3 region: CARSFPDLRHSNQPQHF. The CDR3 nucleotides read TGTGCCAGAAGCTTCCCCGACCTTCGACATAGCAATCAGCCCCAGCATTTT.